Listed here are 22 T cell receptor beta chains from one sample, sequenced in a study of OX40 agonist ivuxolimab in advanced cancers. Assay used: immunoSEQ multiplex PCR; TCRdb lists only in-frame clones, some missing. The table lists 77,000 or so clones, approximately 93% of them singletons. Sequencing used CD4+ or CD8+ T cells sorted from blood, obtained in a trial of the OX40 agonist ivuxolimab. Every receptor here comes from an adult with an advanced solid tumor such as melanoma, head and neck, liver or kidney cancer.

CDR3 loop: CAWSVRTSADEQFF. The CDR3 DNA follows: TGTGCCTGGAGTGTTCGAACTAGCGCCGATGAGCAGTTCTTC. The chain carries TRBV30 and TRBJ2-1, with 7 nucleotides matching TRBD2. Trimming at V came to 0 bases and at J to 8 bases, leaving 7 bases not matched to a gene. CDR1 is GTSNPN and CDR2 is SVGIG in the germline V gene (reference sequence). The CDR3 is 14 amino acids.

The chain recombines TRBV6-5 with TRBJ1-1, with D perhaps TRBD1 (5 bases). CDR1 MNHEY and CDR2 SVGAGI come from the germline V gene. This CDR3 region has 15 residues. V was shortened by 2 bases and J by 5 bases, with 15 bases between the two germline ends. CDR3 region: CASSYPPGRATEAFF. Written as DNA, the CDR3 is TGTGCCAGCAGTTACCCCCCCGGCAGGGCTACTGAAGCTTTCTTT.

This rearrangement joins TRBV5-1 to TRBJ2-7, with D possibly being TRBD1 (6 bases). Germline CDR1 SGHRS, CDR2 YFSETQ. This CDR3 has 16 amino acids. V was cut by 0 bases and J by 0 bases, with 13 bases left in between. The CDR3 coding sequence is TGCGCCAGCAGCTTGGTAAGGGGGAGACCCTCCTACGAGCAGTACTTC. Translated: CASSLVRGRPSYEQYF.

The J gene is TRBJ2-7, the V gene TRBV6-5; D is possibly TRBD1 or TRBD2 (5 bases each). Per the germline V gene, CDR1 is MNHEY and CDR2 is SVGAGI. Trimming cost V 4 bases and J 2 bases, with 15 bases left between them. This CDR3 is 15 amino acids long. CDR3 protein: CASSWGAGGAYEQYF. In nucleotides, the CDR3 is TGTGCCAGCAGTTGGGGCGCTGGGGGTGCCTACGAGCAGTACTTC.

The J gene is TRBJ2-1, the V gene TRBV11-2; D gene ambiguous. Trimming stripped 7 bases from V and 7 bases from J, with 11 bases between. Looked up from germline, CDR1 is SGHAT and CDR2 is FQNNGV. CDR3 length equals 12 residues. The CDR3 reads CASTVSRNEQFF. CDR3 DNA sequence: TGTGCCAGCACCGTCTCAAGAAATGAGCAGTTCTTC.

The chain carries TRBV27 and TRBJ1-2; the D is unclear. Trimming shortened V by 3 bases and J by 0 bases, and 17 bases separated the two germline ends. Germline V CDR1 and CDR2: MNHEY, SMNVEV (reference sequence). The CDR3 has 17 residues. Here the CDR3 DNA reads TGTGCCAGCAGTTTGGTGGACCGGGTCGGGGCTAACTATGGCTACACCTTC. Translated, it gives CASSLVDRVGANYGYTF.

This rearrangement joins TRBV28 to TRBJ1-6, with 7 bases lining up with TRBD1. The trim removed 4 bases at V and 10 bases at J, leaving 10 bases unmatched. This CDR3 is 15 amino acids long. Per germline, CDR1 MDHEN and CDR2 SYDVKM. CDR3 sequence reads: CASSSSRTGRSPLHF. The CDR3 DNA reads as TGTGCCAGCAGTTCTAGCCGGACAGGTAGATCACCCCTCCACTTT.

This clone is deemed medium-sized. CDR3 sequence: CASSESGQGDEQYF. Here the CDR3 DNA reads TGCGCCAGCAGTGAGTCGGGCCAGGGCGACGAGCAGTACTTC. V and J are TRBV10-1 and TRBJ2-7; D is possibly TRBD1 (5 bases). V lost 0 bases to trimming and J lost 5 bases, with 11 bases between them. Germline CDR1 reads WNHNN; CDR2 reads SYGVQD (reference sequence). This CDR3 comprises 14 residues.

This rearrangement joins TRBV11-2 to TRBJ1-1, with unresolved D. Germline V CDR1 and CDR2: SGHAT, FQNNGV. V shed 1 base and J shed 0 bases, with 6 bases lying between them. The CDR3 is made up of 14 amino acids. The CDR3 is CASSLAGMNTEAFF. CDR3 nucleotide sequence: TGTGCCAGCAGCTTAGCGGGGATGAACACTGAAGCTTTCTTT.

This chain links TRBV4-3 with TRBJ1-2; D gene ambiguous. The germline gives CDR1 LGHNA, CDR2 YSLEER. V gave up 1 base and J gave up 1 base, with 10 bases separating them. The CDR3 loop spans 15 amino acids. CDR3 region: CASSQGTGNNYGYTF. The CDR3 DNA sequence: TGCGCCAGCAGCCAAGGAACGGGCAATAACTATGGCTACACCTTC.

The genes are TRBV2 and TRBJ1-2; D is perhaps TRBD1 (5 bases). Germline CDR1 is SNHLY and CDR2 is FYNNEI. CDR3 size: 15 residues. The ends were cut back, 4 bases at V and 2 bases at J, with 14 bases in the middle. CDR3 loop: CASSGPGSINYGYTF. CDR3 sequence (DNA): TGTGCCAGCAGTGGACCAGGGAGTATCAACTATGGCTACACCTTC.

This chain connects TRBV28 to TRBJ1-5; D is unresolved. Germline V gene lookup returns CDR1 MDHEN and CDR2 SYDVKM. V shed 3 bases and J shed 4 bases, with 16 bases lying between them. The length of the CDR3 is 16 residues. DNA for the CDR3: TGTGCCAGCAGTTTCTCGGGGTCCGGGTTTAATCAGCCCCAGCATTTT. It specifies CASSFSGSGFNQPQHF.

The chain carries TRBV29-1 and TRBJ2-5; 10 nucleotides align to TRBD2. The assigned J gene may be wrong: the sequence end matches TRBJ2-7 better. Germline lookup yields CDR1 SQVTM and CDR2 ANQGSEA. This CDR3 has 14 amino acids. CDR3 amino acids: CSVEGLAGEYEQYF. The CDR3 bases are TGCAGCGTTGAAGGGCTAGCGGGAGAATACGAGCAGTACTTC.

The CDR3 DNA reads TGTGCCAGCAGCTTGGATACAGGGACTGGAAACACCATATATTTT. Translation: CASSLDTGTGNTIYF. The gene calls are TRBV5-4 and TRBJ1-3, with D tentatively TRBD1 (6 bases). The germline V gene encodes CDR1 SGHNT and CDR2 YYREEE (reference sequence). The V end was cut by 0 bases, the J end by 2 bases, with 9 bases between. The CDR3 is 15 residues long.

V usage is TRBV5-6 and J usage is TRBJ1-5; D unresolved. CDR1 is SGHDT and CDR2 is YYEEEE in the germline V gene. The CDR3 totals 13 residues. V was clipped by 0 bases and J by 2 bases, with 3 bases between them. The CDR3 spells CASSLAGNQPQHF. Written as DNA, the CDR3 is TGTGCCAGCAGCTTGGCGGGCAATCAGCCCCAGCATTTT.

A note on this clone: The same CDR3 arises from other DNA sequences in this sample as well. The rearrangement joins TRBV2 to TRBJ2-7; no clear D. Per germline, CDR1 SNHLY and CDR2 FYNNEI. This CDR3 spans 10 amino acids. V lost 4 bases and J lost 3, with 1 base in between. For the CDR3, the DNA is TGTGCCAGCAGTGTCTACGAGCAGTACTTC. Protein product: CASSVYEQYF.

The chain uses TRBV4-3 and TRBJ1-1, with D uncertain. The CDR3 sequence is 15 residues long. The germline gives CDR1 LGHNA, CDR2 YSLEER. V gave up 0 bases and J gave up 0 bases, with 8 bases separating them. DNA of the CDR3: TGCGCCAGCAGCCAAGATGAACGGCTGAACACTGAAGCTTTCTTT. Translated, it gives CASSQDERLNTEAFF.

The chain employs TRBV19 and TRBJ2-5, with D unclear. Germline V lookup: CDR1 LNHDA, CDR2 SQIVND (reference sequence). The CDR3 is made up of 17 amino acids. V gave up 3 bases and J gave up 0 bases, with 17 bases separating them. The CDR3 DNA reads as TGTGCCAGTAGTATTCGTTTGCGAGGCTGGGACCAAGAGACCCAGTACTTC. Amino acid sequence: CASSIRLRGWDQETQYF.

V and J are TRBV29-1 and TRBJ1-3; no reliable D call. CDR1 is SQVTM, CDR2 ANQGSEA, per germline. This CDR3 comprises 14 residues. Trimming shortened V by 4 bases and J by 0 bases, and 10 bases separated the two germline ends. The CDR3 DNA reads as TGCAGCGTTGTTATTGGCAGCTCTGGAAACACCATATATTTT. It is translated as CSVVIGSSGNTIYF.

The genes are TRBV19 and TRBJ2-6, with D uncertain. Trimming cost V 8 bases and J 1 base, with 6 bases left between them. The CDR3 sequence is 13 residues long. CDR1 and CDR2 (germline): LNHDA, SQIVND (reference sequence). The CDR3 nucleotides read TGTGCCAGTGACTCTTCTGGGGCCAACGTCCTGACTTTC. It specifies CASDSSGANVLTF.

This chain connects TRBV7-9 to TRBJ1-1; 8 bases match TRBD1. The CDR3 is made up of 15 amino acids. The germline V gene encodes CDR1 SEHNR and CDR2 FQNEAQ (reference sequence). V gave up 0 bases and J gave up 4 bases; unmatched junction bases: 4. This CDR3 is CASSLAGTGGTEAFF. The DNA of the CDR3 is TGTGCCAGCAGCTTAGCTGGGACAGGTGGCACTGAAGCTTTCTTT.

The chain recombines TRBV30 with TRBJ1-1, with D possibly matching TRBD1 (6 bases). V lost 2 bases and J 4 bases, leaving 11 bases between the germline ends. This CDR3 comprises 13 residues. Germline V gene data show CDR1 as GTSNPN and CDR2 as SVGIG (reference sequence). The CDR3 DNA sequence: TGTGCCTGGAGTTATGGGGGGCGCACTGAAGCTTTCTTT. Amino acid sequence: CAWSYGGRTEAFF.